The 24 T cell receptor beta chains given below trace back to one sample, sequenced in a study of T cells expressing NK-cell markers. TCRdb re-analyzed the 5' RACE reads; it lists each CDR3 protein once, without DNA. The sample includes a few hundred thousand distinct CDR3 sequences. The sample comprised blood T cells: a sorted CD56 or NKG2C T cell subset, CD4+ or CD8+ T cells, or bulk PBMC T cells (not recorded which). The receptors shown here come from a woman between 50 and 59 years old in good health.

This chain joins TRBV4-2 and TRBJ2-1; the D call of TRBD2 rests on TCRdb alone, since no DNA is present to check it. Germline CDR1 LGHNA, CDR2 YNFKEQ. The CDR3 spans 17 residues. CDR3 sequence reads: CASSQVGQGLASNEQFF.

The rearrangement links TRBV5-1 to TRBJ1-4; TCRdb lists TRBD1, though no DNA is available to test this call. Per germline, CDR1 SGHRS and CDR2 YFSETQ. The CDR3 loop spans 16 amino acids. The CDR3 here is CASSIQGAQANEKLFF.

This sequence joins TRBV15 and TRBJ2-5; TCRdb proposes TRBD1, but this gene call is untestable without DNA. The germline CDR1 and CDR2 sequences are LNHNV and YYDKDF (reference sequence). The CDR3 has 15 residues. The CDR3 here is CATSRDFPLQETQYF.

The chain is built from TRBV4-1 and TRBJ2-3; TCRdb lists TRBD2, though no DNA is available to test this call. The germline gives CDR1 MGHRA, CDR2 YSYEKL. The CDR3 contains 17 residues. The chain's CDR3 is CASSQEHRRRRVDTQYF.

The chain couples TRBV6-6 to TRBJ2-7; as DNA is missing, the TRBD1 call by TCRdb cannot be tested. Germline values: CDR1 MNHNY, CDR2 SVGAGI (reference sequence). This CDR3 spans 14 amino acids. CDR3 region: CASSYGGQAYEQYF.

This chain connects TRBV7-9 to TRBJ2-1; TCRdb's D call, TRBD2, is unchecked because there is no DNA. Per the germline V gene, CDR1 is SEHNR and CDR2 is FQNEAQ (reference sequence). The CDR3 has 13 amino acids. CDR3 in amino acids: CASSSGGRHEQFF.

CDR3 residues: CASSYRLAGDTGELFF. The chain combines TRBV11-3 with TRBJ2-2; TCRdb names TRBD2, which stays unverified in the absence of DNA. The length of the CDR3 is 16 residues. Germline V lookup: CDR1 SGHNT, CDR2 YENEEA.

The rearrangement joins TRBV29-1 to TRBJ2-7. CDR3 length: 13 residues. Germline CDR1 reads SQVTM; CDR2 reads ANQGSEA. The CDR3 protein is CSARRESYYEQYF.

The rearrangement joins TRBV25-1 to TRBJ2-5; without DNA, the TCRdb call of TRBD1 cannot be checked. CDR3 size: 14 residues. CDR1 MGHDK and CDR2 SYGVNS come from the germline V gene. Here the CDR3 reads CASAPRTVQETQYF.

This rearrangement joins TRBV11-2 to TRBJ1-1; TCRdb proposes TRBD1, but this gene call is untestable without DNA. CDR3 size: 16 residues. From germline, CDR1 is SGHAT and CDR2 FQNNGV. The CDR3 loop is CASSLGIRGQTTEAFF. Combining the CDR3 with reference TRBV11-2 and TRBJ1-1 gives the whole variable domain EAGVAQSPRYKIIEKRQSVAFWCNPISGHATLYWYQQILGQGPKLLIQFQNNGVVDDSQLPKDRFSAERLKGVDSTLKIQPAKLEDSAVYLCASSLGIRGQTTEAFFGQGTRLTVV.

The chain has TRBV15 and TRBJ2-1; TCRdb returns TRBD2, unconfirmable since there is no DNA. Looked up from germline, CDR1 is LNHNV and CDR2 is YYDKDF (reference sequence). The CDR3 length is 17 residues. The CDR3 protein is CATSRDRGSSSYNEQFF.

V is TRBV29-1 and J is TRBJ2-1; TCRdb reports TRBD1, a call that lacks DNA to check it against. This CDR3 has 13 residues. In germline, CDR1 is SQVTM, CDR2 ANQGSEA. The CDR3 spells CSGAYRGLDEQFF.

The chain is built from TRBV5-6 and TRBJ2-3; the D call of TRBD1 rests on TCRdb alone, since no DNA is present to check it. CDR3 size: 17 residues. The germline V gene encodes CDR1 SGHDT and CDR2 YYEEEE. The chain's CDR3 is CASSGRVWGAGADTQYF.

The chain is built from TRBV5-4 and TRBJ2-7; without DNA, the TCRdb call of TRBD2 cannot be checked. Germline V gives CDR1 SGHNT, CDR2 YYREEE (reference sequence). The CDR3 spans 14 residues. The CDR3 here is CASSLSGSRYEQYF.

The rearrangement links TRBV9 to TRBJ2-2; TCRdb picks TRBD1, but there is no DNA to check that call. The CDR3 is 16 residues long. Germline CDR1 is SGDLS and CDR2 is YYNGEE. CDR3: CASSVGGVIKAGELFF.

The chain couples TRBV28 to TRBJ1-5; TCRdb's D call of TRBD1 is untestable without DNA. This CDR3 contains 16 residues. Germline loops: CDR1 MDHEN, CDR2 SYDVKM. The CDR3 region is CASSFRQGILNQPQHF.

This chain connects TRBV4-2 to TRBJ2-1; TCRdb calls TRBD1, which cannot be checked without DNA. CDR3 length: 19 amino acids. The germline V gene has CDR1 LGHNA and CDR2 YNFKEQ. The CDR3 protein is CASSQDIITTGQGLIEQFF.

This chain joins TRBV14 and TRBJ2-3; the D call from TCRdb, TRBD2, cannot be confirmed without DNA. The CDR3 runs 16 residues. Germline CDR1 reads SGHDN; CDR2 reads FVKESK. CDR3 sequence reads: CASSLTPSGKTDTQYF.

The V call is TRBV6-2 or TRBV6-3, the J call TRBJ1-1. Germline CDR1 is MNHEY and CDR2 is SVGEGT. CDR3 length: 14 residues. The CDR3 is CASSQRGAFTEAFF.

CDR3 residues: CASSPPGQGNEQFF. V and J are TRBV6-2 or TRBV6-3 and TRBJ2-1; the TCRdb D gene call, TRBD1, has no DNA to confirm it. CDR3 length: 14 residues. Looked up from germline, CDR1 is MNHEY and CDR2 is SVGEGT.

V and J are TRBV12-3 or TRBV12-4 and TRBJ1-3. The CDR3 totals 14 residues. CDR3 region: CASSLAISGNTIYF.

The V gene is TRBV11-2, the J gene TRBJ1-1. This CDR3 region has 14 residues. CDR1 SGHAT and CDR2 FQNNGV come from the germline V gene. The CDR3: CASSPLRGYTEAFF.

The V call is TRBV5-1, the J call TRBJ1-1; TCRdb's D call of TRBD1 is untestable without DNA. The CDR3 runs 13 residues. Germline V gives CDR1 SGHRS, CDR2 YFSETQ. CDR3 sequence: CASQVVRGTEAFF.

CDR3 residues: CASSRGTATYEQYF. The chain combines TRBV18 with TRBJ2-7; TCRdb's D gene call, TRBD2, goes unchecked for lack of DNA. This CDR3 spans 14 amino acids. Germline-derived CDR1 and CDR2 are KGHSH and LQKENI.